This T cell receptor (beta chain) was captured in a study of human T cells and chemical hapten exposure. Study summary: In the sensitization step, 2% DPC was placed on 2 cm by 2 cm of upper inner arm skin. Slight differences in pooled library volume were the main source of varying TCR yields across samples.

TCRdb ran MiXCR on the RACE reads and lists one entry per CDR3 protein. The data contain 150,000 to 200,000 distinct CDR3 sequences, under 25% of them singletons. This CDR3 is 12 amino acids long. In germline, CDR1 is DFQATT, CDR2 SNEGSKA (reference sequence). The ends were cut back, 7 bases at V and 2 bases at J, with 10 bases in the middle. Time point in this sample: patch test 1, 2 weeks after DPC sensitization. Specified treatment: therapeutic diphenylcyclopropenone sensitization with weekly scalp DPC. There are many counts of this clonotype. The chain has TRBV20-1 and TRBJ2-3; a weak D match, TRBD2 (6 bases). The clonotype comes from a woman aged 45-60 years with alopecia areata. Some clones in this sample may be carry-over from other donors' samples. This specimen was whole blood, taken in connection with sensitization to the hapten diphenylcyclopropenone (DPC). Here the CDR3 reads CSVGGNTDTQYF. The DNA of the CDR3 is TGCAGTGTTGGCGGGAACACAGATACGCAGTATTTT.